One and the same sample provided the 25 T cell receptor beta chains below, sequenced in a study of blood T cell repertoires in COVID-19. Data came from immunoSEQ multiplex PCR; TCRdb stores just in-frame clones and leaves some out. The data show about 190,000 clones, with 70% to 85% seen just once and around 12% held by the top ten. Sequenced input: peripheral blood. The receptors derive from a woman between 50 and 59 years old with acute or convalescent COVID-19.

This clone was recorded once. The chain employs TRBV7-8 and TRBJ1-4; 10 nucleotides line up with TRBD1. This CDR3 has 14 amino acids. Germline V gene data show CDR1 as SGHVS and CDR2 as FQNEAQ. Trimming removed 3 bases from V and 7 bases from J; junction bases left unmatched: 2. CDR3 DNA: TGTGCCAGCAGCTTGACAGGGGGCGTTGAAAAACTGTTTTTT. Encoded protein: CASSLTGGVEKLFF.

V and J are TRBV10-1 and TRBJ1-1; 10 bases agree with TRBD1. V was clipped by 2 bases and J by 5 bases; unmatched bases: 5. The CDR3 totals 15 residues. Per germline, CDR1 WNHNN and CDR2 SYGVQD (reference sequence). The CDR3 loop is CASSETRDRGTEAFF. The CDR3 nucleotides are TGCGCCAGCAGTGAGACCCGGGACAGGGGAACTGAAGCTTTCTTT.

This chain joins TRBV6-2 or TRBV6-3 and TRBJ2-5, with 8 nucleotides matching TRBD2. V was pared by 4 bases and J by 4 bases, with 11 bases of the junction left unmatched. The germline V gene encodes CDR1 MNHEY and CDR2 SVGEGT. CDR3 size: 16 residues. The CDR3 DNA reads as TGTGCCAGCAGTTGGGCCACTAGCGGCCCAGGAGAGACCCAGTACTTC. Protein product: CASSWATSGPGETQYF.

V is TRBV2 and J is TRBJ2-3; D unclear. The CDR3 extends over 12 amino acids. From germline, CDR1 is SNHLY and CDR2 FYNNEI. Trimming cost V 4 bases and J 3 bases, with 5 bases left between them. CDR3 sequence: CASSVQTDTQYF. CDR3 sequence (DNA): TGTGCCAGCAGTGTCCAGACAGATACGCAGTATTTT. The entire variable domain, with the rest obtained from reference TRBV2 and TRBJ2-3, is as follows: EPEVTQTPSHQVTQMGQEVILRCVPISNHLYFYWYRQILGQKVEFLVSFYNNEISEKSEIFDDQFSVERPDGSNFTLKIRSTKLEDSAMYFCASSVQTDTQYFGPGTRLTVL.

This sequence joins TRBV29-1 and TRBJ1-5; tentative D call: TRBD1 (6 bases). The germline CDR1 and CDR2 sequences are SQVTM and ANQGSEA. Trimming took off 5 bases at V and 3 bases at J, with 11 bases between the two ends. The CDR3 is 13 residues long. This CDR3 is CSVQQGNNQPQHF. In DNA form, the CDR3 reads TGCAGCGTTCAACAGGGCAACAATCAGCCCCAGCATTTT.

The count of this clone is one. V usage is TRBV2 and J usage is TRBJ2-5; D may be TRBD1 (6 bases). Per germline, CDR1 SNHLY and CDR2 FYNNEI. The ends were cut back, 6 bases at V and 1 base at J, with 12 bases in the middle. This CDR3 contains 14 residues. The CDR3 DNA sequence: TGTGCCAGCAGACAACAGGGTCTCCAAGAGACCCAGTACTTC. Its translation: CASRQQGLQETQYF.

This chain uses TRBV18 with TRBJ2-3, with 9 bases fitting TRBD1. This CDR3 is 16 amino acids long. With 4 bases clipped from V and 3 bases from J, the junction kept 8 bases outside the gene matches. Germline lookup yields CDR1 KGHSH and CDR2 LQKENI. The CDR3 DNA is TGTGCCAGCTCACGCACAGGGGGCTTTGGTACAGATACGCAGTATTTT. It translates to CASSRTGGFGTDTQYF.

The chain couples TRBV27 to TRBJ2-7, with 9 positions matching TRBD2. J gave up 3 bases and V 6 bases, and 12 bases lay outside the gene matches. This CDR3 is 16 amino acids long. CDR1 MNHEY and CDR2 SMNVEV come from the germline V gene (reference sequence). The CDR3 loop reads CASRSLLAGVNYEQYF. For the CDR3, the DNA is TGTGCCAGCAGGTCCTTATTAGCGGGAGTGAACTACGAGCAGTACTTC.

The count of this clone is one. The CDR3 is CATSRPPGRTGSYYGYTF. The CDR3, as DNA: TGTGCCACCAGCAGACCCCCAGGTCGGACAGGGTCGTATTATGGCTACACCTTC. This chain uses TRBV15 with TRBJ1-2; 8 bases agree with TRBD1. V was pared by 2 bases and J by 5 bases, with 16 bases of the junction left unmatched. Germline assignment: CDR1 LNHNV and CDR2 YYDKDF (reference sequence). The CDR3 runs to 18 residues.

This clone appeared a few times. The chain uses TRBV28 and TRBJ2-2; 9 positions match TRBD2. CDR3 length: 16 amino acids. V was clipped by 8 bases and J by 7 bases; unmatched bases: 14. Germline V gene data show CDR1 as MDHEN and CDR2 as SYDVKM. For the CDR3, the DNA is TGTGCCAGCTTGCAGGGCGGGAGGGCTCTTGGCGGGGAGCTGTTTTTT. Translation gives CASLQGGRALGGELFF. The variable domain in full, completed from reference TRBV28 and TRBJ2-2, reads DVKVTQSSRYLVKRTGEKVFLECVQDMDHENMFWYRQDPGLGLRLIYFSYDVKMKEKGDIPEGYSVSREKKERFSLILESASTNQTSMYLCASLQGGRALGGELFFGEGSRLTVL.

The rearrangement uses TRBV7-2 and TRBJ2-2; D is perhaps TRBD2 (6 bases). There are 16 residues in the CDR3. Trimming left V 2 bases short and J 7 bases short, with 17 bases between. CDR1 SGHTA and CDR2 FQGNSA come from the germline V gene. CDR3 loop: CASSLSAGGPDGELFF. DNA for the CDR3: TGTGCCAGCAGCTTAAGTGCAGGAGGGCCGGACGGGGAGCTGTTTTTT.

V is TRBV6-5 and J is TRBJ1-2; D is uncertain. Germline V gene data show CDR1 as MNHEY and CDR2 as SVGAGI. The CDR3 length is 15 residues. The V and J ends lost 4 bases and 2 bases respectively, with 14 bases between them. The CDR3 loop is CASSSPRTANYGYTF. CDR3 DNA sequence: TGTGCCAGCAGTTCGCCTCGGACTGCCAACTATGGCTACACCTTC.

The chain employs TRBV29-1 and TRBJ1-2; 7 positions agree with TRBD1. The J segment lost 2 bases and the V segment lost 4 bases, leaving 7 bases of the junction unmatched. Germline CDR1 and CDR2: SQVTM and ANQGSEA. The CDR3 is 14 amino acids. The CDR3, as DNA: TGCAGCGTTGTGACAGGGAGTATAAACTATGGCTACACCTTC. Translation gives CSVVTGSINYGYTF.

This clone was detected only a few times. The chain joins TRBV7-2 to TRBJ2-3; 10 bases are shared with TRBD2. In germline, CDR1 is SGHTA, CDR2 FQGNSA. V was pared by 6 bases and J by 2 bases, with 8 bases of the junction left unmatched. CDR3 size: 16 residues. The CDR3 bases are TGTGCCAGCAGTTCTATAGCGGGGGGCATCACAGATACGCAGTATTTT. Translation: CASSSIAGGITDTQYF.

The V gene is TRBV30, the J gene TRBJ2-1, with 10 bases fitting TRBD2. CDR1 and CDR2 from the germline V gene are GTSNPN and SVGIG (reference sequence). The CDR3 has 15 residues. With V trimmed by 0 bases and J by 7 bases, 6 bases remained unmatched. As DNA, the CDR3 is TGTGCCTGGAGTGTTTCTAGCGGGAGAGGGAATGAGCAGTTCTTC. Its protein is CAWSVSSGRGNEQFF. The full variable domain, rest sourced from reference TRBV30 and TRBJ2-1, is SQTIHQWPATLVQPVGSPLSLECTVEGTSNPNLYWYRQAAGRGLQLLFYSVGIGQISSEVPQNLSASRPQDRQFILSSKKLLLSDSGFYLCAWSVSSGRGNEQFFGPGTRLTVL.

A single count supports this clone. The rearrangement links TRBV27 to TRBJ1-1, with 12 nucleotides matching TRBD1. V was pared by 8 bases and J by 1 base, with 5 bases of the junction left unmatched. This CDR3 is 15 amino acids long. Germline CDR1 is MNHEY and CDR2 is SMNVEV (reference sequence). The CDR3 here is CASGGQGARNTEAFF. In DNA form, the CDR3 reads TGTGCCAGCGGGGGACAGGGGGCGAGGAACACTGAAGCTTTCTTT.

The genes are TRBV7-2 and TRBJ2-7, with D maybe TRBD2 (6 bases). The CDR3 has 14 amino acids. The ends were cut back, 6 bases at V and 6 bases at J, with 18 bases in the middle. Germline V gives CDR1 SGHTA, CDR2 FQGNSA. Here the CDR3 DNA reads TGTGCCAGCAGTCTCGGGACTTGGCAATTCGAGCAGTACTTC. Translation: CASSLGTWQFEQYF.

V is TRBV30 and J is TRBJ1-4; D is ambiguous. The CDR3 length is 14 residues. The ends were cut back, 0 bases at V and 8 bases at J, with 13 bases in the middle. Germline CDR1 and CDR2: GTSNPN and SVGIG (reference sequence). CDR3 amino acids: CAWSVGSNSEKLFF. CDR3 nucleotide sequence: TGTGCCTGGAGTGTGGGCAGCAATTCCGAAAAACTGTTTTTT.

The chain employs TRBV19 and TRBJ1-5, with unresolved D. The germline V gene encodes CDR1 LNHDA and CDR2 SQIVND (reference sequence). There are 14 residues in the CDR3. Deletions cut 1 base from V and 7 bases from J, with 11 bases between. The CDR3 spells CASSIGRVSQPQHF. As DNA, the CDR3 is TGTGCCAGTAGTATAGGGAGGGTTTCGCAGCCCCAGCATTTT.

This chain joins TRBV27 and TRBJ2-1; 9 bases match TRBD2. CDR1 and CDR2 from the germline V gene are MNHEY and SMNVEV (reference sequence). This CDR3 is built from 21 residues. The junction had 21 bases not matched to a gene; V was cut back by 3 bases and J by 3 bases. The CDR3: CASSFGRGGFAREGHYNEQFF. CDR3 nucleotides: TGTGCCAGCAGTTTTGGGAGAGGGGGTTTTGCGCGGGAGGGCCACTACAATGAGCAGTTCTTC.

The chain joins TRBV6-5 to TRBJ1-3, with D uncertain. Between the trimmed V and J ends, which lost 6 bases and 0 bases, there was a span of 9 bases. The CDR3 sequence is 14 residues long. In germline, CDR1 is MNHEY, CDR2 SVGAGI. This chain's CDR3 is CASSGLASGNTIYF. As DNA, the CDR3 is TGTGCCAGCAGCGGACTGGCCTCTGGAAACACCATATATTTT.

This clone was observed a single time. The chain has TRBV18 and TRBJ1-6, with D possibly being TRBD1 (6 bases). Germline lookup yields CDR1 KGHSH and CDR2 LQKENI. Trimming stripped 0 bases from V and 9 bases from J, with 12 bases between. CDR3 length: 15 residues. The CDR3 here is CASSPPGGLGSPLHF. In DNA, the CDR3 is TGTGCCAGCTCACCACCGGGGGGGCTTGGTTCACCCCTCCACTTT.

The rearrangement links TRBV2 to TRBJ1-5; 10 bases match TRBD1. Germline assignment: CDR1 SNHLY and CDR2 FYNNEI. With V trimmed by 5 bases and J by 6 bases, 4 bases remained unmatched. The CDR3 runs to 14 residues. The CDR3 DNA sequence: TGTGCCAGCAGTTCCCGGGACAGGGGTCAGCCCCAGCATTTT. It encodes CASSSRDRGQPQHF.

The rearrangement joins TRBV27 to TRBJ2-7, with D possibly matching TRBD1 (6 bases). With 6 bases removed from V and 2 bases from J, the gap between germline ends came to 11 bases. The CDR3 is 13 residues long. In germline, CDR1 is MNHEY, CDR2 SMNVEV (reference sequence). The CDR3 loop reads CASSVGQTYEQYF. The CDR3 DNA follows: TGTGCCAGCAGCGTAGGACAGACCTACGAGCAGTACTTC.

This clone appeared a few times. J is TRBJ1-6 and V is TRBV30; 9 bases are shared with TRBD1. The CDR3 is 14 amino acids. Germline V gene sequence: CDR1 GTSNPN, CDR2 SVGIG (reference sequence). With 6 bases clipped from V and 10 bases from J, the junction kept 10 bases outside the gene matches. The CDR3 loop reads CACGLPGQGSPLHF. The CDR3 DNA reads as TGTGCCTGTGGGCTCCCGGGACAGGGATCACCCCTCCACTTT.